Reported below is one TCR beta chain. Its antigen is as yet unknown. cDNA libraries for TCR alpha and TCR beta, carrying sample barcodes and UMIs, came from 5'RACE with constant-segment primers. TCRdb re-called the 5' RACE reads through MiXCR, storing one row per CDR3 protein. The sample lists under 450,000 distinct CDR3 sequences, 23% occurring once. These data come from a study of T-cell memory formation after mild COVID-19. Study as a whole: Most TCR clusters belonged to a single donor. Whole-study results and caveats: Largely, contracting CD4+ clones fell within CM and EM, and contracting CD8+ clones within EMRA. Memory sampled before infection contained some responding clones, suggesting cross-reactive memory joined.

The CDR3 is made up of 13 amino acids. Germline lookup yields CDR1 GTSNPN and CDR2 SVGIG (reference sequence). V dropped 0 bases and J dropped 2 bases, with 7 bases sitting between them. The chain carries TRBV30 and TRBJ2-5, with D uncertain. Sequencing used PBMCs or a T cell subset sorted from them (not recorded which). The clonotype comes from an adult woman who had mild COVID-19 (a few samples of this study predate the infection). Cell type and time point are not known. The CDR3 is CAWSVRWQETQYF. In DNA form, the CDR3 reads TGTGCCTGGAGTGTACGCTGGCAAGAGACCCAGTACTTC.